This T cell receptor (beta chain) comes out of a study of blood T cell repertoires in COVID-19. Study-wide context: Acute and convalescent COVID-19 samples came from the United States, Italy and Spain.

Method: immunoSEQ multiplex PCR; TCRdb's copy keeps in-frame clones and lacks some. The sample has about 160,000 clones, around 90% seen once. This clone has a single count. Specimen: peripheral blood. The sequence was obtained from a woman between 55 and 75 years old who had recovered from COVID-19.

In DNA form, the CDR3 reads TGTGCCAGCAGGGATGACAGGCCAAACACTGAAGCTTTCTTT. Amino acids: CASRDDRPNTEAFF. The rearrangement uses TRBV2 and TRBJ1-1; perhaps TRBD1 as D (6 bases). The CDR3 runs 14 residues. Deletions cut 6 bases from V and 2 bases from J, with 13 bases between. CDR1 and CDR2 (germline): SNHLY, FYNNEI.